The T cell receptor beta chain under discussion was sequenced for a study of blood T cell repertoires in COVID-19. Study in general: Samples came from the United States, Italy and Spain, spanning acute and convalescent COVID-19.

V gave up 2 bases and J gave up 1 base, with 13 bases separating them. The CDR3 has 15 residues. Germline lookup yields CDR1 SGHKS and CDR2 YYEKEE (reference sequence). Study processing details: Amplification of reference gene primers provided the estimated nucleated cell counts. TCRdb keeps only in-frame clones here, not all; method: immunoSEQ multiplex PCR. The V and J calls and clone size come from that table; D and trimming were worked out from the DNA. In the table there are 270,000 or so clones, approximately 87% of which are singletons. The receptor was derived from a human donor in a cohort sampled during active COVID-19. The chain links TRBV5-5 to TRBJ2-7, with D possibly being TRBD1 (5 bases). Sample: peripheral blood. The CDR3 DNA follows: TGTGCCAGCAGCTTCACCGTAGGACAATCCTACGAGCAGTACTTC. Translating it yields CASSFTVGQSYEQYF.